The clone carrying this T cell receptor beta chain was counted only a few times. These data belong to a study of control samples from healthy donors and cancer patients. The length of the CDR3 is 18 residues. Trimming removed 6 bases from V and 6 bases from J; junction bases left unmatched: 25. Germline assignment: CDR1 SQVTM and CDR2 ANQGSEA. Using immunoSEQ multiplex PCR, the repertoire was profiled, and TCRdb retains in-frame clones only, with some absent. The data show tens of thousands of clones, around 85% seen once. V is TRBV29-1 and J is TRBJ2-7; 8 bases agree with TRBD1. Sample: PBMCs. The source of this sequence is a man aged 70 or older with lung cancer. The CDR3 region is CSVWSQGAGLRPLGEQYF. The DNA for the CDR3 is TGCAGCGTCTGGAGTCAGGGGGCAGGTCTCCGTCCCCTAGGCGAGCAGTACTTC.